This T cell receptor beta chain is from a study of blood T cell repertoires in COVID-19. Study-level information: Researchers got acute and convalescent COVID-19 samples from the United States, Italy and Spain.

Followed over time, Seattle patients had been enrolled while infection was active. This CDR3 is 15 amino acids long. V lost 3 bases, J lost 8 bases, and 13 bases stayed unmatched. Germline lookup yields CDR1 KGHSH and CDR2 LQKENI. Only in-frame clones appear in the TCRdb table, and some are missing; sequencing was by immunoSEQ multiplex PCR. The sample has 400,000 to 450,000 clones; 88% are singletons. The chain carries TRBV18 and TRBJ2-7; TRBD1 matches at 7 bases. Sequenced material: peripheral blood. The sequence was obtained from a woman aged 45 to 65 with COVID-19, enrolled during active disease. The CDR3 sequence is CASSPSDRLKGKQYF. The CDR3 DNA reads TGTGCCAGCTCACCCTCGGACAGGTTAAAGGGCAAGCAGTACTTC.